A selection of T cell receptor beta chains follows, all from one sample in a study of OX40 agonist ivuxolimab in advanced cancers. Assay used: immunoSEQ multiplex PCR; TCRdb lists only in-frame clones, some missing. The sample holds some 77,000 clones, roughly 85% seen once. The sequencing used CD4+ or CD8+ T cells sorted from blood, collected in a trial of the OX40 agonist ivuxolimab. These receptors were taken from an adult with an advanced solid tumor such as melanoma, head and neck, liver or kidney cancer. CDR3s include the opening cysteine and the closing phenylalanine or tryptophan. D genes are given only for firm matches. For some rows the clone size is stated as once, few or many, or as a class when expanded; others skip it.

J gene | D gene | V gene | clone size | CDR3 protein | CDR3 DNA
TRBJ1-6 | - | TRBV11-3 | - | CASSEGLTANSPLHF | TGTGCCAGCAGCGAGGGCCTGACAGCCAATTCACCCCTCCACTTT
TRBJ1-2 | TRBD1 | TRBV7-9 | medium-sized | CASSPGTGGNNGYTF | TGTGCCAGCAGCCCCGGGACAGGGGGCAACAATGGCTACACCTTC
TRBJ1-1 | - | TRBV6-5 | - | CASSYARNTEAFF | TGTGCCAGCAGTTACGCCAGGAACACTGAAGCTTTCTTT
TRBJ2-3 | - | TRBV9 | - | CASSTPPTDTQYF | TGTGCCAGCAGCACCCCCCCCACAGATACGCAGTATTTT
TRBJ1-1 | - | TRBV5-6 | - | CASSLGTEAFF | TGTGCCAGCAGCTTAGGGACTGAAGCTTTCTTT
TRBJ1-2 | TRBD1 | TRBV9 | - | CASSIGGASTGYTF | TGTGCCAGCAGCATAGGGGGCGCTTCGACGGGCTACACCTTC
TRBJ2-7 | - | TRBV6-5 | - | CASSYVPGYGSEQYF | TGTGCCAGCAGTTACGTACCGGGATATGGGAGCGAGCAGTACTTC
TRBJ2-2 | - | TRBV12-5 | - | CASGFRNTGELFF | TGTGCTAGTGGTTTCAGGAACACCGGGGAGCTGTTTTTT
TRBJ2-3 | - | TRBV2 | - | CASSVFLPDTQYF | TGTGCCAGCAGTGTCTTCCTCCCGGATACGCAGTATTTT
TRBJ2-7 | - | TRBV4-1 | - | CASSREDRGLGEQYF | TGCGCCAGCAGCCGAGAAGATAGAGGTCTTGGTGAGCAGTACTTC
TRBJ2-7 | - | TRBV19 | - | CASSIGQATYEQYF | TGTGCCAGTAGTATCGGGCAGGCCACCTACGAGCAGTACTTC
TRBJ1-2 | - | TRBV6-1 | - | CASSDDPSLFMELNYGYTF | TGTGCCAGCAGTGATGATCCCTCCCTGTTTATGGAGCTTAACTATGGCTACACCTTC
TRBJ1-4 | TRBD1 | TRBV5-1 | - | CASSFGTDNEKLFF | TGCGCCAGCAGCTTCGGGACAGATAATGAAAAACTGTTTTTT
TRBJ1-6 | - | TRBV15 | - | CATSSSLSRDSPLHF | TGTGCCACCAGCTCTTCCCTTAGTCGAGATTCACCCCTCCACTTT
TRBJ1-2 | - | TRBV5-6 | - | CASILAPTPNYGYTF | TGTGCCAGCATCCTAGCTCCGACACCAAACTATGGCTACACCTTC
TRBJ2-7 | TRBD1 | TRBV5-1 | - | CASSARQGAGGSYEQYF | TGCGCCAGCAGCGCTAGACAGGGGGCGGGTGGCTCCTACGAGCAGTACTTC
TRBJ2-5 | - | TRBV27 | once | CASSFLGQSKETQYF | TGTGCCAGCAGTTTTTTGGGGCAGTCCAAAGAGACCCAGTACTTC
TRBJ2-5 | TRBD2 | TRBV9 | - | CASSVGGGRGQETQYF | TGTGCCAGCAGCGTAGGGGGCGGGAGGGGGCAAGAGACCCAGTACTTC
TRBJ2-5 | TRBD2 | TRBV19 | - | CASSTGLAVQETQYF | TGTGCCAGTAGTACTGGCCTAGCGGTACAAGAGACCCAGTACTTC
TRBJ1-1 | - | TRBV6-5 | few | CASIRGTTEAFF | TGTGCCAGCATAAGGGGAACCACTGAAGCTTTCTTT
TRBJ2-5 | - | TRBV7-9 | - | CASSFPPRAPGETQYF | TGTGCCAGCAGTTTCCCCCCCCGGGCCCCCGGGGAGACCCAGTACTTC
TRBJ1-3 | - | TRBV14 | - | CASSPSSGPRSGNTIYF | TGTGCCAGCAGCCCGTCTTCCGGACCGCGCTCTGGAAACACCATATATTTT
TRBJ2-7 | - | TRBV7-9 | - | CASSLNRQGPYEQYF | TGTGCCAGCAGCTTAAACCGGCAGGGCCCCTACGAGCAGTACTTC
TRBJ2-7 | TRBD1 | TRBV6-5 | - | CASSYRQGAGQYF | TGTGCCAGCAGTTACCGGCAGGGGGCCGGGCAGTACTTC
TRBJ2-3 | - | TRBV6-5 | - | CASSYGGLGDTQYF | TGTGCCAGCAGTTACGGGGGGCTCGGAGATACGCAGTATTTT
TRBJ1-2 | TRBD1 | TRBV7-9 | - | CASSLYAGGEYGYTF | TGTGCCAGCAGCTTATACGCAGGGGGAGAATATGGCTACACCTTC
TRBJ2-2 | - | TRBV9 | - | CASSGGGSTGELFF | TGTGCCAGCAGCGGAGGGGGTTCCACCGGGGAGCTGTTTTTT
TRBJ1-5 | - | TRBV7-2 | few | CASTLLGFSNQPQHF | TGTGCCAGCACTCTCTTGGGCTTTAGCAATCAGCCCCAGCATTTT
TRBJ1-1 | TRBD1 | TRBV18 | few | CASSPWSVGLDRGGDTEAFF | TGTGCCAGCTCACCATGGAGTGTCGGGCTGGACAGGGGAGGGGACACTGAAGCTTTCTTT
TRBJ2-3 | - | TRBV15 | - | CATRGRRGIATDTQYF | TGTGCCACCAGAGGGAGACGAGGGATCGCAACAGATACGCAGTATTTT
TRBJ2-7 | TRBD1 | TRBV5-8 | - | CASSPTGGGRQYF | TGTGCCAGCAGTCCCACAGGGGGCGGGCGGCAGTACTTC
TRBJ1-1 | - | TRBV11-2 | - | CASSLDSGVGNTEAFF | TGTGCCAGCAGCTTAGATTCAGGGGTCGGGAACACTGAAGCTTTCTTT
TRBJ2-5 | TRBD2 | TRBV2 | - | CASTPRTSGQETQYF | TGTGCCAGCACTCCCCGGACTAGCGGACAAGAGACCCAGTACTTC
TRBJ2-7 | - | TRBV21-1 | - | CASSKVSQGEQYF | TGTGCCAGCAGCAAAGTGAGCCAGGGCGAGCAGTACTTC
TRBJ1-2 | TRBD1 | TRBV9 | - | CASSVGPGGVGYTF | TGTGCCAGCAGCGTAGGGCCAGGGGGCGTTGGCTACACCTTC
TRBJ2-4 | - | TRBV29-1 | - | CSVVKDKPNIQYF | TGCAGCGTTGTGAAGGACAAGCCCAACATTCAGTACTTC
TRBJ1-6 | - | TRBV9 | - | CASSDSINSPLHF | TGTGCCAGCAGCGACAGTATTAATTCACCCCTCCACTTT
TRBJ2-7 | - | TRBV12-5 | - | CASGLAYEQYF | TGTGCTAGTGGGCTAGCGTACGAGCAGTACTTC
TRBJ2-1 | TRBD2 | TRBV27 | - | CASSSWAGGGLNEQFF | TGTGCCAGCAGTTCATGGGCGGGAGGAGGATTGAATGAGCAGTTCTTC
TRBJ1-1 | TRBD1 | TRBV18 | once | CASSVTGDYSEAFF | TGTGCCAGCTCAGTGACAGGGGATTACTCTGAAGCTTTCTTT
TRBJ1-2 | - | TRBV5-5 | - | CASSLVQSANYGYTF | TGTGCCAGCAGCTTGGTACAGTCCGCTAACTATGGCTACACCTTC
TRBJ2-3 | - | TRBV19 | - | CASSISGTGALDTQYF | TGTGCCAGTAGTATATCGGGGACTGGGGCCTTGGATACGCAGTATTTT
TRBJ2-7 | TRBD2 | TRBV18 | - | CASSPRTPLAGDEQYF | TGTGCCAGCTCACCACGAACTCCACTAGCGGGAGACGAGCAGTACTTC
TRBJ2-1 | TRBD2 | TRBV7-2 | - | CASRSGLAGRHGNEQFF | TGTGCCAGCAGGTCGGGGCTAGCGGGCCGACACGGGAATGAGCAGTTCTTC
TRBJ1-5 | - | TRBV30 | few | CAWSPAGGNSNQPQHF | TGTGCCTGGAGTCCAGCCGGGGGCAATAGCAATCAGCCCCAGCATTTT
TRBJ2-7 | TRBD2 | TRBV5-6 | few | CASSFGLAGVEQYF | TGTGCCAGCAGCTTTGGACTAGCGGGAGTAGAGCAGTACTTC
TRBJ1-2 | TRBD1 | TRBV4-3 | few | CASSQETGGRYGYTF | TGCGCCAGCAGCCAGGAAACAGGGGGGAGGTATGGCTACACCTTC
TRBJ2-3 | - | TRBV19 | - | CASSRLDSTDTQYF | TGTGCCAGTAGTCGCCTCGACAGCACAGATACGCAGTATTTT
TRBJ2-5 | - | TRBV18 | - | CASSPLGGETQYF | TGTGCCAGCTCACCATTGGGTGGGGAGACCCAGTACTTC
TRBJ2-5 | - | TRBV11-3 | - | CASSLGGPGRETQYF | TGTGCCAGCAGCTTAGGTGGTCCGGGGAGAGAGACCCAGTACTTC
TRBJ1-1 | TRBD1 | TRBV2 | - | CASSVDRGATEAFF | TGTGCCAGCAGTGTGGACAGGGGGGCGACTGAAGCTTTCTTT
TRBJ2-5 | - | TRBV11-2 | - | CASSLDGVTQYF | TGTGCCAGCAGCTTAGACGGGGTGACCCAGTACTTC
TRBJ1-4 | - | TRBV6-1 | - | CASSEAATGPGAVEKLFF | TGTGCCAGCAGTGAAGCAGCGACCGGGCCAGGAGCAGTTGAAAAACTGTTTTTT
TRBJ2-3 | - | TRBV4-1 | - | CASSQREGTDTQYF | TGCGCCAGCAGCCAACGGGAAGGCACAGATACGCAGTATTTT